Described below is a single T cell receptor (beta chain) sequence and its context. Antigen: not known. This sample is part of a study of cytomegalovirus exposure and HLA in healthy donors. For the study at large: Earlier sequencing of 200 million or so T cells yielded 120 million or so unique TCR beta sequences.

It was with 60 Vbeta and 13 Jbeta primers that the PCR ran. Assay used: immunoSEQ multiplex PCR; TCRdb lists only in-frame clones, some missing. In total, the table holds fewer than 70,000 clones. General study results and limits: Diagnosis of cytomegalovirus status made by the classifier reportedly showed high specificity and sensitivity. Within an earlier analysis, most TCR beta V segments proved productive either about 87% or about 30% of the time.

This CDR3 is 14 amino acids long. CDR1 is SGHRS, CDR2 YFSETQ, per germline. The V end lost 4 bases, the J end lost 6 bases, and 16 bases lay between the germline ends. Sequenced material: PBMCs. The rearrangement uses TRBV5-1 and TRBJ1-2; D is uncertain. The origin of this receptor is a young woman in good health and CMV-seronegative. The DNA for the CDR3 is TGCGCCAGCAGCCTCGGCGGGGTAAAGAATGGCTACACCTTC. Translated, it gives CASSLGGVKNGYTF.